This note documents a single T cell receptor beta chain sequence. The antigen it binds to is not known. Per-base qualities were not stored, and no clone one base away is much larger. The entry originates in a study of CD8 T cells in Susac syndrome (dated by TCRdb to the late 2010s). In terms of the full investigation: Among the Susac syndrome patients who were sequenced, clinically active disease was present in over 5 and clinical remission was observed in 8 or 9. At the time of blood withdrawal, Susac syndrome patients were either therapy-naive, taking corticosteroids (with some also receiving IVIg), or on IVIg alone. Whether CD8+ T cell activation and differentiation in Susac syndrome was antigen driven was tested using repertoire sequencing. General study outcomes and caveats: In patients with Susac syndrome, the CD4+ T cell repertoire showed no detectable clonal expansion. The number of individuals in the TCR sequencing and HLA analysis was acknowledged as relatively small.

High-throughput TCR beta sequencing profiled peripheral blood CD8+ and CD4+ T cells from healthy donors, Susac syndrome patients and multiple sclerosis patients. The Susac syndrome patients fulfilled recently defined diagnostic criteria for definite or probable disease. Bulk CD8+ and CD4+ T cells were purified by magnetic negative isolation, whereas CD8+ TEMRA cells were enriched by FACS. Blood was drawn into EDTA tubes, processed within 24 hours, and PBMCs were isolated by density gradient centrifugation. PBMCs intended for TCR sequencing were cryopreserved in liquid nitrogen and were subsequently thawed in a 37 degrees C water bath. The sorted or isolated CD4+, CD8+ and CD8+ TEMRA cells had a purity of 90% or higher. RNA was extracted with the RNeasy kit and roughly 0.45 to 1 ug was reverse transcribed using random hexamers. The immunoSEQ multiplex PCR assay, which covers 54 Vbeta and 13 Jbeta segments, was used to amplify TCR beta CDR3 regions. PCR amplification bias was corrected using a synthetic template baseline for primer optimization and computational correction. On the authors' methods: Only productive sequences were kept, with reads annotated to V, D and J genes according to IMGT and analyzed in immunoSEQ Analyzer. To calculate clonality, Shannon entropy was normalized by log2 of the number of productive unique sequences and then subtracted from one. For each patient and control, public and private clones were evaluated among the 100 most prevalent clones. Clones were defined as Susac-specific if absent from the healthy and MS cohorts, from around 1,100 published viral clones and from other ImmuneACCESS disease sequences. The raw public data were reprocessed by TCRdb itself: fastp quality trimming at Q25, MiXCR clonotype calling, in-frame beta chains only. Each entry merges the rows of one CDR3 protein and shows their most common DNA and genes. The V and J calls reflect TCRdb's pipeline rather than the authors' work. The table for this sample lists roughly 200,000 distinct CDR3 sequences; over 75% of them were counted only once. The top ten clonotypes cover over 0.075% of the sample.

The clonotype originates from a human donor with Susac syndrome. Material for sequencing was CD4+ T cells from PBMCs.

The CDR3 region has the sequence CSASGTGERGYTF. The DNA sequence is TGCAGTGCTTCAGGGACGGGGGAGAGGGGCTACACCTTC. This sequence uses TRBV20-1 and TRBJ1-2; the D gene is perhaps TRBD1, from 5 matching bases. There are 13 amino acids in the CDR3, from cysteine to phenylalanine inclusive. Solely the CDR3 DNA is kept, with 39 bases framed from the first base. V is clipped by 5 bases and J by 8 bases, and the sequence between their germline boundaries is 18 bases long. CDR1 DFQATT and CDR2 SNEGSKA are derived from the germline V gene (reference sequence).